The 2 T cell receptor beta chains below were found in one sample sequenced in a study of T cell repertoires in cytomegalovirus infection (dated by TCRdb to the late 2010s). The sample was run on an Illumina HiSeq 1500. Using fastp at Q25 and MiXCR, TCRdb reprocessed the public reads and kept productive beta chains. Records with the same CDR3 protein are collapsed into one entry carrying the most frequent genes and DNA. Here the sample has about 360,000 distinct CDR3 sequences; 34% occur a single time. The ten largest clones take up about 14% of the sample. Their recognized antigens are unknown. Taken with the paper, the label for treatment or condition translates to: in vitro stimulation with specific CMV peptide epitopes to enrich CMV-specific T cells. This sample comprised cultured PBMCs, obtained from culture after CMV antigen stimulation. Receptors originate from a human donor in good health (CMV status not recorded). Some clones in this sample may be carry-over from other donors' samples.

Note on this clonotype: A much more abundant neighbour one base away suggests this may be a read error. This chain connects TRBV7-6 to TRBJ1-6; D gene uncertain. From germline, CDR1 is SGHVS and CDR2 FNYEAQ. The V end was cut by 1 base, the J end by 6 bases, with 7 bases between. The CDR3 runs to 14 residues. In nucleotides, the CDR3 is TGTGCCAGCAGCTTAGAACAGTTTAATTCACCCCTCCACTTT. It is translated as CASSLEQFNSPLHF.

There are many counts of this clonotype. The chain combines TRBV12-3 or TRBV12-4 with TRBJ1-1; no clear D gene. V was shortened by 6 bases and J by 4 bases, with 9 bases between the two germline ends. The length of the CDR3 is 12 residues. The CDR3 nucleotides are TGTGCCAGCAGCCCCCGAGGCACTGAAGCTTTCTTT. Translated: CASSPRGTEAFF.